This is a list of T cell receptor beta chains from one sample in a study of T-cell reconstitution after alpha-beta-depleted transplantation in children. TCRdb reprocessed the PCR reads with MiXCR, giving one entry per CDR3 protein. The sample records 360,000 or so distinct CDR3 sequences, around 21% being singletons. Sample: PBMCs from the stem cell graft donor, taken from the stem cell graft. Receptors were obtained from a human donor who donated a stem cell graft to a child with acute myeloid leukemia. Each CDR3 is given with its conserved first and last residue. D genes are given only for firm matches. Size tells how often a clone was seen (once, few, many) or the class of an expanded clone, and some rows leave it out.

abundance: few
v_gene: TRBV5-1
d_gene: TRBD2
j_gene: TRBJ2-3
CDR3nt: TGCGCCAGCAGCTCAAAAACCGTCGTAGCGGGAGCGGATACGCAGTATTTT
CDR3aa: CASSSKTVVAGADTQYF

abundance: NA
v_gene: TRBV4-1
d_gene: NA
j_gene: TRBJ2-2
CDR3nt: TGCGCCAGCAGCCTCCCACAGGGAACCGGGGAGCTGTTTTTT
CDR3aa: CASSLPQGTGELFF

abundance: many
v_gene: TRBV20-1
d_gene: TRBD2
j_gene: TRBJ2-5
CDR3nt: TGCAGTGCTAGAGGCCTAGCGGGAGTACAGGAGACCCAGTACTTC
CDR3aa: CSARGLAGVQETQYF

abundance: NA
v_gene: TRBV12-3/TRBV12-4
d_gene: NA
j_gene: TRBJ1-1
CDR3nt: TGTGCCAGCACGTTTACCTTTGGGGGAACTGAAGCTTTCTTT
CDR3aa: CASTFTFGGTEAFF

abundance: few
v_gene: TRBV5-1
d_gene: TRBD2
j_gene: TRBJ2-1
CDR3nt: TGCGCCAGCAGCCCCCCGGGACTAGCGGGAGGATCCTACAATGAGCAGTTCTTC
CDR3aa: CASSPPGLAGGSYNEQFF

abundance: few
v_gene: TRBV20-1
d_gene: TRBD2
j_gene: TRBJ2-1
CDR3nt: TGCTGTGCTAGAGATGGAGGGAGGGCTGACAATGAGCAGTTCTTC
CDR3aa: CCARDGGRADNEQFF

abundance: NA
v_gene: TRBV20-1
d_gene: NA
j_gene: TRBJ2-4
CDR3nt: TGCAGTGCTGCAAAGGGGTTGGGCATTCAGTACTTC
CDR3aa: CSAAKGLGIQYF

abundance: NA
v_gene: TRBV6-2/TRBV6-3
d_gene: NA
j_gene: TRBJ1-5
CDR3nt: TGTGCCAGCAGTTACACGGGGACCCATCAGCCCCAGCATTTT
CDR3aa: CASSYTGTHQPQHF

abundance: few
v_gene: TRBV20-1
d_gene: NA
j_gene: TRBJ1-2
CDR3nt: TGCAGTGCCAACGTCCCGTCCCCTGGCTACACCTTC
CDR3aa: CSANVPSPGYTF

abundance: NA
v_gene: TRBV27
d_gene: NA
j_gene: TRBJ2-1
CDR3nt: TGTGCCAGCAGTCCTACATTGCATGAGCAGTTCTTC
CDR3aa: CASSPTLHEQFF

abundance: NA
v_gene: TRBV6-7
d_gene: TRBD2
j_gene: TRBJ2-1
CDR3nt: TGTGCCAGCAGCAGCCCGGCGGGAGGAGGCAATGAGCAGTTCTTC
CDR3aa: CASSSPAGGGNEQFF

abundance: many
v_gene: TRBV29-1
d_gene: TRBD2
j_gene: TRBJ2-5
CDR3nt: TGCAGCGTTGACGGGGGACTAGCGGGATCCCAAGAGACCCAGTACTTC
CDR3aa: CSVDGGLAGSQETQYF

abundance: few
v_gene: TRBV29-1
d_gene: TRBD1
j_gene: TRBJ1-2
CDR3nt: TGCAGCGGCGAAGGGACAGAGGATGGCTACACCTTC
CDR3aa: CSGEGTEDGYTF

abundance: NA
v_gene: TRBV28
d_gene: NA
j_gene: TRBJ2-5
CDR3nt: TGTGCCAGCAGCCCAATACAGGCTCAAGAGACCCAGTACTTC
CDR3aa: CASSPIQAQETQYF

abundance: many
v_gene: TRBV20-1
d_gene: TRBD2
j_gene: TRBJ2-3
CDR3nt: TGCAGTGCTAGACCAACTAGCGGGAGGTCAGATACGCAGTATTTT
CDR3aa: CSARPTSGRSDTQYF

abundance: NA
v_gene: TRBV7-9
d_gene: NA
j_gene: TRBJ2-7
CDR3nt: TGTGCCAGCAGCACCTCAGGGACCTACGAGCAGTACTTC
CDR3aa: CASSTSGTYEQYF

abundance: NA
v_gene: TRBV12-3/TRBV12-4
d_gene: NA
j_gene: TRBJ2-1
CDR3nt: TGTGCCAGCACCCTAAGTGGGAACAATGAGCAGTTCTTC
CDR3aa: CASTLSGNNEQFF

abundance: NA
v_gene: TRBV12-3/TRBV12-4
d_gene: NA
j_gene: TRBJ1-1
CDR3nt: TGTGCCAGCAGTTGGTTCACTGAAGCTTTCTTT
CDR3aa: CASSWFTEAFF

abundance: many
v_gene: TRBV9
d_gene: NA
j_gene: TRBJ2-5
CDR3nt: TGTGCCAGCAGCGCGTCAGGGGTGCGAGAGACCCAGTACTTC
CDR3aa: CASSASGVRETQYF

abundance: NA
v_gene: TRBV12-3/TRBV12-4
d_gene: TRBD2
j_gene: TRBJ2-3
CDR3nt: TGTGCCAGCAGTTTTAGCGGGAGGGCTAGCACAGATACGCAGTATTTT
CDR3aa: CASSFSGRASTDTQYF